The 32 T cell receptor beta chains listed next were all sequenced from one sample in a study of spatial heterogeneity in lung cancer. TCRdb reanalysed the 5' RACE reads using MiXCR and keeps one entry per CDR3 protein. The repertoire holds about 2,800 distinct CDR3 sequences, with almost 8% as singletons. The sample's time point: sample taken at primary tumor resection. The material was normal lung tissue next to the tumor, obtained at surgery. The receptors here all came from a male donor with early-stage non-small cell lung cancer.

V and J are TRBV29-1 and TRBJ2-7; a weak D match, TRBD2 (5 bases). This CDR3 is built from 12 residues. The V end was cut by 6 bases, the J end by 6 bases, with 15 bases between. The germline CDR1 and CDR2 sequences are SQVTM and ANQGSEA. CDR3 DNA: TGCAGCGTCTCCGGGGTTCTATCCGAGCAGTACTTC. Its protein is CSVSGVLSEQYF.

This clonotype is medium-sized within its sample. This chain links TRBV29-1 with TRBJ2-3; TRBD1 matches 8 bases. Germline V gene data show CDR1 as SQVTM and CDR2 as ANQGSEA. Losses at the gene ends were 7 bases for V and 1 base for J; bases not matched to a gene: 4. This CDR3 comprises 13 residues. CDR3 residues: CSAGQGGTDTQYF. The CDR3 coding sequence is TGCAGCGCCGGACAGGGCGGCACAGATACGCAGTATTTT.

This clonotype is termed medium-sized. This chain links TRBV9 with TRBJ2-2; D gene uncertain. This CDR3 is 12 amino acids long. V lost 0 bases and J lost 5, with 2 bases in between. Germline lookup yields CDR1 SGDLS and CDR2 YYNGEE. CDR3 nucleotide sequence: TGTGCCAGCAGCGTAGGGACCGGGGAGCTGTTTTTT. Its protein product is CASSVGTGELFF.

This clonotype is labeled medium-sized. The chain employs TRBV28 and TRBJ2-1, with a weak D call TRBD1 (5 bases). CDR1 is MDHEN, CDR2 SYDVKM, per germline. The CDR3 sequence is 16 residues long. V was shortened by 3 bases and J by 7 bases, with 19 bases between the two germline ends. The CDR3, as DNA: TGTGCCAGCAGTTTCACTTCGACAGTCCCCGGGAATGAGCAGTTCTTC. It is translated as CASSFTSTVPGNEQFF. Full variable domain (remainder filled in from reference TRBV28 and TRBJ2-1): DVKVTQSSRYLVKRTGEKVFLECVQDMDHENMFWYRQDPGLGLRLIYFSYDVKMKEKGDIPEGYSVSREKKERFSLILESASTNQTSMYLCASSFTSTVPGNEQFFGPGTRLTVL.

A remark on this clonotype: This sequence may be a read error, since a much larger clone differs from it by one base. This chain links TRBV19 with TRBJ2-2, with 13 nucleotides matching TRBD2. Germline CDR1 LNHDA, CDR2 SQIVND (reference sequence). CDR3 length: 16 residues. The CDR3 loop is CATTGLAGANTGERFF. As DNA, the CDR3 is TGTGCCACCACCGGACTAGCGGGGGCGAACACCGGGGAGCGGTTTTTT.

This clonotype is judged medium-sized. The chain carries TRBV7-2 and TRBJ2-5, with 12 nucleotides matching TRBD2. Germline lookup yields CDR1 SGHTA and CDR2 FQGNSA. V trimming: 3 bases; J trimming: 5 bases; junction bases outside the gene matches: 7. The CDR3 runs to 16 residues. CDR3 nucleotides: TGTGCCAGCAGCTTCCAGACTAGCGGGGGAAGGGAGACCCAGTACTTC. Protein product: CASSFQTSGGRETQYF.

By share, this clonotype counts as medium-sized. The rearrangement joins TRBV5-1 to TRBJ2-7; D may be TRBD1 or TRBD2 (5 bases each). This CDR3 region has 16 residues. CDR1 is SGHRS, CDR2 YFSETQ, per germline. The V end was cut by 1 base, the J end by 0 bases, with 14 bases between. The CDR3 sequence is CASSLNEGTGSYEQYF. CDR3 in DNA: TGCGCCAGCAGCTTGAACGAAGGGACGGGCTCCTACGAGCAGTACTTC. Combining the CDR3 with reference TRBV5-1 and TRBJ2-7 gives the whole variable domain KAGVTQTPRYLIKTRGQQVTLSCSPISGHRSVSWYQQTPGQGLQFLFEYFSETQRNKGNFPGRFSGRQFSNSRSEMNVSTLELGDSALYLCASSLNEGTGSYEQYFGPGTRLTVT.

This clonotype was seen ten or more times. J is TRBJ2-7 and V is TRBV7-2, with D unclear. The length of the CDR3 is 15 residues. V was shortened by 5 bases and J by 0 bases, with 14 bases between the two germline ends. Germline CDR1 and CDR2: SGHTA and FQGNSA. The CDR3 loop reads CASSHTTDSSYEQYF. The CDR3 DNA follows: TGTGCCAGCAGCCATACCACTGATAGCTCCTACGAGCAGTACTTC.

Relative to its sample, this clonotype is medium-sized. The rearrangement uses TRBV6-1 and TRBJ2-3; TRBD2 agrees at 7 bases. V lost 4 bases and J lost 0; bases outside the gene matches: 4. Per the germline V gene, CDR1 is MNHNS and CDR2 is SASEGT. The CDR3 covers 15 residues. The CDR3 coding sequence is TGTGCCAGCAGTGCTAGCGGCCCTAGCACAGATACGCAGTATTTT. This encodes CASSASGPSTDTQYF.

The table lists this clonotype with a few counts. This chain joins TRBV10-2 and TRBJ2-5, with 7 nucleotides matching TRBD2. The CDR3 runs 14 residues. With 6 bases clipped from V and 2 bases from J, the junction kept 6 bases outside the gene matches. The germline V gene encodes CDR1 WSHSY and CDR2 SAAADI. The CDR3 region is CASSYSGRQETQYF. The CDR3 nucleotides are TGCGCCAGCAGCTATTCCGGGAGGCAAGAGACCCAGTACTTC.

Sample share makes this clonotype medium-sized. The chain recombines TRBV6-2 or TRBV6-3 with TRBJ2-3; 8 nucleotides line up with TRBD1. The CDR3 has 16 amino acids. V dropped 4 bases and J dropped 3; count of bases not matched to a gene: 9. Germline CDR1 reads MNHEY; CDR2 reads SVGEGT. The CDR3 nucleotides read TGTGCCAGCAGTTCAGCAGAGGACAGGGTAACAGATACGCAGTATTTT. It yields the protein CASSSAEDRVTDTQYF.

The V call is TRBV15, the J call TRBJ2-3; 13 positions match TRBD2. The CDR3 consists of 15 residues. Germline loops: CDR1 LNHNV, CDR2 YYDKDF (reference sequence). The junction had 4 bases not matched to a gene; V was cut back by 5 bases and J by 5 bases. CDR3 sequence reads: CATSPRLAGGDTQYF. The CDR3 DNA is TGTGCCACCAGCCCTCGACTAGCGGGAGGAGATACGCAGTATTTT.

The CDR3 protein is CATSDAGAYNEQFF. Here the CDR3 DNA reads TGTGCCACCAGTGATGCGGGGGCCTACAATGAGCAGTTCTTC. V gene TRBV24-1 combines with J gene TRBJ2-1; 7 bases map to TRBD2. This CDR3 region has 14 residues. The germline CDR1 and CDR2 sequences are KGHDR and SFDVKD. V gave up 3 bases and J gave up 2 bases; unmatched junction bases: 0.

This clonotype is labeled medium-sized (0.01 to 0.1%). The chain recombines TRBV5-4 with TRBJ2-3; D is unclear. CDR3 length: 13 residues. The V end lost 0 bases, the J end lost 5 bases, and 7 bases lay between the germline ends. Germline V gene sequence: CDR1 SGHNT, CDR2 YYREEE (reference sequence). CDR3 in DNA: TGTGCCAGCAGCTTGGCTGGGATAGATACGCAGTATTTT. Protein sequence: CASSLAGIDTQYF.

By its share, this clonotype is medium-sized. The V call is TRBV19, the J call TRBJ2-1; the D is unclear. The CDR3 contains 12 residues. Germline CDR1 is LNHDA and CDR2 is SQIVND (reference sequence). V gave up 2 bases and J gave up 7 bases, with 6 bases separating them. The CDR3 nucleotides are TGTGCCAGTAGTATATTGTGGAATGAGCAGTTCTTC. Protein: CASSILWNEQFF.

This clonotype was counted ten times or more. The chain employs TRBV5-1 and TRBJ2-2; D is uncertain. Germline CDR1 reads SGHRS; CDR2 reads YFSETQ. Trimming removed 1 base from V and 2 bases from J, with 9 bases in between. This CDR3 is built from 15 residues. CDR3 sequence (DNA): TGCGCCAGCAGCTTGAGGATGGGAAACACCGGGGAGCTGTTTTTT. Translation: CASSLRMGNTGELFF.

The chain is built from TRBV7-2 and TRBJ2-5; D unclear. Trimming removed 5 bases at V and 5 bases at J, with 18 bases between. The CDR3 extends over 15 amino acids. Germline V CDR1 and CDR2: SGHTA, FQGNSA. CDR3 amino acids: CASSHPPARMETQYF. The CDR3 DNA follows: TGTGCCAGCAGCCACCCGCCAGCGCGGATGGAGACCCAGTACTTC. Variable domain in full (rest from reference TRBV7-2 and TRBJ2-5): GAGVSQSPSNKVTEKGKDVELRCDPISGHTALYWYRQSLGQGLEFLIYFQGNSAPDKSGLPSDRFSAERTGGSVSTLTIQRTQQEDSAVYLCASSHPPARMETQYFGPGTRLLVL.

By share, this clonotype ranks as medium-sized. The V gene is TRBV29-1, the J gene TRBJ2-3; D gene ambiguous. CDR3 length: 12 amino acids. CDR1 and CDR2 from the germline V gene are SQVTM and ANQGSEA. Trimming took 4 bases from V and 6 from J, leaving 11 bases between them. In nucleotides, the CDR3 is TGCAGCGTTGTGGAAGCCGGGGATACGCAGTATTTT. It codes for CSVVEAGDTQYF.

This clonotype rates as medium-sized. This chain uses TRBV9 with TRBJ2-2; TRBD2 matches at 12 bases. J gave up 4 bases and V 0 bases, and 4 bases lay outside the gene matches. Germline V gene lookup returns CDR1 SGDLS and CDR2 YYNGEE. This CDR3 contains 17 residues. The CDR3 sequence is CASSVGGLAGLTGELFF. CDR3 DNA: TGTGCCAGCAGCGTAGGCGGACTAGCGGGGCTCACCGGGGAGCTGTTTTTT.

This clonotype was seen repeatedly, ten times or more. This chain links TRBV20-1 with TRBJ1-1; no clear D gene. Germline lookup yields CDR1 DFQATT and CDR2 SNEGSKA (reference sequence). The CDR3 is 11 amino acids. Trimming took 1 base from V and 8 from J, leaving 8 bases between them. CDR3 sequence reads: CSARGAGEAFF. As DNA, the CDR3 is TGCAGTGCTAGAGGGGCGGGAGAAGCTTTCTTT.

This clonotype is judged medium-sized. The chain links TRBV5-4 to TRBJ2-7, with 7 bases aligning to TRBD1. V lost 3 bases, J lost 3 bases, and 9 bases stayed unmatched. The CDR3 has 15 amino acids. Germline V CDR1 and CDR2: SGHNT, YYREEE (reference sequence). The CDR3 DNA follows: TGTGCCAGCAGCTCGCACTCGGGACAGAACTACGAGCAGTACTTC. This encodes CASSSHSGQNYEQYF.

By share, this clonotype ranks as medium-sized. The chain has TRBV19 and TRBJ2-2, with 10 nucleotides matching TRBD2. Looked up from germline, CDR1 is LNHDA and CDR2 is SQIVND (reference sequence). CDR3 length equals 15 residues. J was trimmed by 4 bases and V by 5 bases; bases with no gene match: 4. The CDR3 protein is CASSPRLAGTGELFF. DNA for the CDR3: TGTGCCAGTAGTCCCAGACTAGCGGGCACCGGGGAGCTGTTTTTT.

This clonotype was detected only a few times. The rearrangement joins TRBV19 to TRBJ2-7; 7 bases align to TRBD1. CDR3 length equals 16 residues. The V and J ends lost 5 bases and 3 bases, in that order; junction bases with no gene match: 13. Per the germline V gene, CDR1 is LNHDA and CDR2 is SQIVND (reference sequence). The CDR3 coding sequence is TGTGCCAGTAGTCCTCTCCGACAGGGAAGCTTCTACGAGCAGTACTTC. Translated: CASSPLRQGSFYEQYF.

This clonotype was seen at least ten times. J is TRBJ2-3 and V is TRBV28; 10 bases match TRBD1. This CDR3 comprises 16 residues. The J segment lost 5 bases and the V segment lost 2 bases, leaving 7 bases of the junction unmatched. The V gene's germline CDR1 is MDHEN and CDR2 SYDVKM. CDR3 sequence: CASSLEGQGPKDTQYF. The CDR3 DNA sequence: TGTGCCAGCAGTTTAGAGGGACAGGGGCCGAAAGATACGCAGTATTTT.

V is TRBV6-2 or TRBV6-3 and J is TRBJ2-4; tentatively, D is TRBD2 (5 bases). V lost 6 bases and J lost 8, with 14 bases in between. Germline V gene sequence: CDR1 MNHEY, CDR2 SVGEGT. The CDR3 has 13 residues. This chain's CDR3 is CASSLSDYDIQYF. For the CDR3, the DNA is TGTGCCAGCAGCCTTTCTGACTACGACATTCAGTACTTC.

By sample fraction, this clonotype is medium-sized. The genes are TRBV28 and TRBJ2-4; maybe TRBD2 (6 bases). Germline lookup yields CDR1 MDHEN and CDR2 SYDVKM. V lost 5 bases to trimming and J lost 7 bases, with 15 bases between them. The CDR3 loop spans 14 amino acids. The CDR3, as DNA: TGTGCCAGCAGTGCGACCGGGACTCTCAACATTCAGTACTTC. This codes for CASSATGTLNIQYF. The full variable domain, rest sourced from reference TRBV28 and TRBJ2-4, is DVKVTQSSRYLVKRTGEKVFLECVQDMDHENMFWYRQDPGLGLRLIYFSYDVKMKEKGDIPEGYSVSREKKERFSLILESASTNQTSMYLCASSATGTLNIQYFGAGTRLSVL.

This clonotype counts as medium-sized (0.01 to 0.1%). V gene TRBV28 combines with J gene TRBJ1-1; D is unclear. The V gene's germline CDR1 is MDHEN and CDR2 SYDVKM. V dropped 6 bases and J dropped 11 bases, with 16 bases sitting between them. The CDR3 consists of 12 residues. The DNA of the CDR3 is TGTGCCAGCAGGCGGTCGGGAGGTACCGCTTTCTTT. Translated: CASRRSGGTAFF.

By sample fraction, this clonotype is medium-sized. The rearrangement uses TRBV6-2 or TRBV6-3 and TRBJ2-3; either TRBD1 or TRBD2 may fit D (6 bases each). There are 14 residues in the CDR3. CDR1 is MNHEY, CDR2 SVGEGT, per germline. V was clipped by 5 bases and J by 4 bases, with 13 bases between them. The CDR3 sequence is CASSPGGPADTQYF. The CDR3 region has the DNA TGTGCCAGCAGTCCCGGGGGCCCAGCAGATACGCAGTATTTT.

This clonotype was observed many times. This chain links TRBV28 with TRBJ2-4, with 10 positions matching TRBD2. CDR3 size: 14 residues. Germline-derived CDR1 and CDR2 are MDHEN and SYDVKM. Trimming removed 2 bases from V and 8 bases from J; junction bases left unmatched: 3. CDR3 bases: TGTGCCAGCAGTTTACTAGCGGGAGAGGACATTCAGTACTTC. This codes for CASSLLAGEDIQYF.

The sample holds many counts of this clonotype. This sequence may be a read error, since a much larger clone differs from it by one base. The chain uses TRBV24-1 and TRBJ1-5; 8 bases map to TRBD1. There are 16 residues in the CDR3. CDR1 KGHDR and CDR2 SFDVKD come from the germline V gene. Unmatched junction bases numbered 11, after V lost 5 bases and J lost 6 bases. CDR3 sequence reads: CATSAQTGAGSQPQHF. The CDR3, as DNA: TGTGCCACCAGTGCCCAGACAGGGGCGGGCAGTCAGCCCCAGCATTTT.

This clonotype was picked up many times. The gene calls are TRBV7-9 and TRBJ1-3, with TRBD1 identical over 9 bases. This CDR3 has 15 amino acids. Germline values: CDR1 SEHNR, CDR2 FQNEAQ (reference sequence). V was pared by 2 bases and J by 3 bases, with 2 bases of the junction left unmatched. The CDR3 region is CASSLTGGLGNTIYF. The CDR3 DNA reads TGTGCCAGCAGCTTAACAGGGGGCCTTGGAAACACCATATATTTT.

This clonotype is medium-sized in the sample. This chain joins TRBV14 and TRBJ2-3; 7 nucleotides align to TRBD1. Germline V gene lookup returns CDR1 SGHDN and CDR2 FVKESK. The CDR3 consists of 16 residues. The junction had 7 bases not matched to a gene; V was cut back by 4 bases and J by 0 bases. DNA of the CDR3: TGTGCCAGCAGCCCCGGGACAGCGACTAGCACAGATACGCAGTATTTT. It is translated as CASSPGTATSTDTQYF.